The entry below describes one T cell receptor beta chain. Its specificity is unknown. The data originate from a study of T cell responses to AZD1222 COVID-19 vaccine. Study observations and caveats: Rises in breadth and depth of Spike-specific TCRs came after two AZD1222 doses. The reported proportion of spike-specific TCRs targeting unmutated variant regions was nearly half.

Second-dose schedules of about 4 or about 12 weeks were combined. Method: immunoSEQ multiplex PCR; TCRdb's copy keeps in-frame clones and lacks some. The sample holds 200,000 or so clones, over 85% seen once. The CDR3 is 14 residues long. With 0 bases removed from V and 7 bases from J, the gap between germline ends came to 10 bases. Germline V gene data show CDR1 as SGHRS and CDR2 as YFSETQ. This chain links TRBV5-1 with TRBJ1-4, with a weak D call TRBD1 (5 bases). This clonotype was obtained from an adult who received the AZD1222 COVID-19 vaccine. The specimen comprised peripheral blood, sampled 28 days after the second AZD1222 dose. CDR3 nucleotides: TGCGCCAGCAGCTTGGCGGCAGGGCCTGAAAAACTGTTTTTT. Its protein product is CASSLAAGPEKLFF. The entire variable domain, with the rest obtained from reference TRBV5-1 and TRBJ1-4, is as follows: KAGVTQTPRYLIKTRGQQVTLSCSPISGHRSVSWYQQTPGQGLQFLFEYFSETQRNKGNFPGRFSGRQFSNSRSEMNVSTLELGDSALYLCASSLAAGPEKLFFGSGTQLSVL.